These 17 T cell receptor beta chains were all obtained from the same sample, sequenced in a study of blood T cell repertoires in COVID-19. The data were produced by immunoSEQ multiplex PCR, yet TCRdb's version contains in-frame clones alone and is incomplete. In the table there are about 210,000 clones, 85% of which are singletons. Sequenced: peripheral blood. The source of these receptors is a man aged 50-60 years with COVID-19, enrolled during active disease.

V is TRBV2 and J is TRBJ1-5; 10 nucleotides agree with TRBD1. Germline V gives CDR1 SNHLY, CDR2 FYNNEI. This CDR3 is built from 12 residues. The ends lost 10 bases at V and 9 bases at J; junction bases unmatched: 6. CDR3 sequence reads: CAKGQGQGPQHF. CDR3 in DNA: TGTGCCAAGGGACAGGGGCAGGGGCCCCAGCATTTT.

CDR3 sequence (DNA): TGTGCCAGCAGTAGGAGGGGCGGTGGGGAGACCCAGTACTTC. It codes for CASSRRGGGETQYF. V gene TRBV6-5 combines with J gene TRBJ2-5; the D gene is possibly TRBD2 (6 bases). Germline CDR1 MNHEY, CDR2 SVGAGI. This CDR3 spans 14 amino acids. Trimming left V 5 bases short and J 5 bases short, with 15 bases between.

In nucleotides, the CDR3 is TGCGCCAGAACCTTGGACAGGGAAGAGACCCAGTACTTC. It translates to CARTLDREETQYF. This chain joins TRBV5-1 and TRBJ2-5; 8 bases align to TRBD1. V gave up 8 bases and J gave up 3 bases; unmatched junction bases: 6. This CDR3 comprises 13 residues. Germline CDR1 is SGHRS and CDR2 is YFSETQ.

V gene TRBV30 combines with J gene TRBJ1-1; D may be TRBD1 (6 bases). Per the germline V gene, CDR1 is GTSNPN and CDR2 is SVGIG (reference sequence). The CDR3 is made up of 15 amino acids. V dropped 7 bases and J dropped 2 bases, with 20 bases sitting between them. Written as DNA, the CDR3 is TGTGCCTCATTGGAGGGGGGGGTGTTAAACACTGAAGCTTTCTTT. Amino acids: CASLEGGVLNTEAFF. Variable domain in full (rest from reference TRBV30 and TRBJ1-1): SQTIHQWPATLVQPVGSPLSLECTVEGTSNPNLYWYRQAAGRGLQLLFYSVGIGQISSEVPQNLSASRPQDRQFILSSKKLLLSDSGFYLCASLEGGVLNTEAFFGQGTRLTVV.

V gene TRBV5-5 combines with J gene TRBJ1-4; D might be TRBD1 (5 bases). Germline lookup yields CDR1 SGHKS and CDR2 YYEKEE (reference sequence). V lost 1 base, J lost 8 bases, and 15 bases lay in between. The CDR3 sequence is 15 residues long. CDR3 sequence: CASSLYQGNPEKLFF. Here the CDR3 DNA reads TGTGCCAGCAGCTTGTATCAGGGCAACCCAGAAAAACTGTTTTTT.

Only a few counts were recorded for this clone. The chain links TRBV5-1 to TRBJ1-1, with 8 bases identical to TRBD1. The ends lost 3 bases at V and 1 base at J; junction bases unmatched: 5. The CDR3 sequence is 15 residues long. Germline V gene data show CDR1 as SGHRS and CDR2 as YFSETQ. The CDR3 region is CASSSDGQGNTEAFF. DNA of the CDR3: TGCGCCAGCAGCTCCGACGGACAGGGGAACACTGAAGCTTTCTTT.

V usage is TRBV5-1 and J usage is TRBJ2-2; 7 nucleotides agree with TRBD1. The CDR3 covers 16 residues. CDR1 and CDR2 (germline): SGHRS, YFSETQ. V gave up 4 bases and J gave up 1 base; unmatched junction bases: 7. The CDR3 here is CASSPIRDRNTGELFF. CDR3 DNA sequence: TGCGCCAGCAGCCCGATCAGGGACAGGAACACCGGGGAGCTGTTTTTT. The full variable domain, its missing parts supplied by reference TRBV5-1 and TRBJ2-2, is KAGVTQTPRYLIKTRGQQVTLSCSPISGHRSVSWYQQTPGQGLQFLFEYFSETQRNKGNFPGRFSGRQFSNSRSEMNVSTLELGDSALYLCASSPIRDRNTGELFFGEGSRLTVL.

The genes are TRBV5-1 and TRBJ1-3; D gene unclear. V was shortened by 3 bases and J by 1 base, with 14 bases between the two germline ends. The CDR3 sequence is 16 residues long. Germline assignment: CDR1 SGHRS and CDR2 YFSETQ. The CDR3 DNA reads TGCGCCAGCAGCTACATAGGAGGGCGGTCTGGAAACACCATATATTTT. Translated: CASSYIGGRSGNTIYF.

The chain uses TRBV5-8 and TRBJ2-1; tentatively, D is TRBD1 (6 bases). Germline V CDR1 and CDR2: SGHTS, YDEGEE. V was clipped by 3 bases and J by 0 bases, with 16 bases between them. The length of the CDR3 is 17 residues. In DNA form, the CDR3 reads TGTGCCAGCAGCTATAGTAACAGGGTAAGCTCCTACAATGAGCAGTTCTTC. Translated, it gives CASSYSNRVSSYNEQFF.

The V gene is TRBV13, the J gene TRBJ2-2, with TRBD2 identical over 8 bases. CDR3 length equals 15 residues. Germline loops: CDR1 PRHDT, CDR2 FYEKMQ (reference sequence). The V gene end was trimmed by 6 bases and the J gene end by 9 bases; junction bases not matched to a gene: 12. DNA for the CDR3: TGTGCCAGCAGTCCTAGCCGGGGGGGCCCCAGGGAGCTGTTTTTT. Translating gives CASSPSRGGPRELFF.

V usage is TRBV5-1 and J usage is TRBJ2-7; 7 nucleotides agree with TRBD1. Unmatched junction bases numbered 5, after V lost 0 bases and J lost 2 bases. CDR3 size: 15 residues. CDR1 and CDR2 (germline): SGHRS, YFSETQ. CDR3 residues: CASSLGGTATYEQYF. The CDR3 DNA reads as TGCGCCAGCAGCTTGGGGGGGACAGCCACCTACGAGCAGTACTTC.

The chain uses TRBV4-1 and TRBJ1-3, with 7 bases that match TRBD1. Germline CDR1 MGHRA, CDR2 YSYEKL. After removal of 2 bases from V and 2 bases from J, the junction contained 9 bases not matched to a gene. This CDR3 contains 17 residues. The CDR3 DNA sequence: TGCGCCAGCAGCCAACCGCTACAGGGGTGGACTGGAAACACCATATATTTT. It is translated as CASSQPLQGWTGNTIYF.

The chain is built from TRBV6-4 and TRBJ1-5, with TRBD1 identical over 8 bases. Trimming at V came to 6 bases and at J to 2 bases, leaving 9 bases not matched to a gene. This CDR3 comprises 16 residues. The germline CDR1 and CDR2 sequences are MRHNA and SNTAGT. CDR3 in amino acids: CASSPRGRGGNQPQHF. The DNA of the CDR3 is TGTGCCAGCAGCCCCAGGGGGCGCGGGGGCAATCAGCCCCAGCATTTT.

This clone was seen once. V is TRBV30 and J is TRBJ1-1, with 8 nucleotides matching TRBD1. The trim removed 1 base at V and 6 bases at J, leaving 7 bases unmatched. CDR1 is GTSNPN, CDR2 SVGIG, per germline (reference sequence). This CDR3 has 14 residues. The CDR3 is CAWSGQDRGPEAFF. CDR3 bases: TGTGCCTGGAGTGGACAAGACAGGGGCCCTGAAGCTTTCTTT.

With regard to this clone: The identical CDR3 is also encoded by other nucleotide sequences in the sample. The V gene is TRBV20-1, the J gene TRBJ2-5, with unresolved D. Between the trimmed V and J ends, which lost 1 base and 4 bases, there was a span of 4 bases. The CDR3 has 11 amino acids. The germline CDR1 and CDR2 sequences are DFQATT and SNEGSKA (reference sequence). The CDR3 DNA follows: TGCAGTGCTAGAGTGAGAGAGACCCAGTACTTC. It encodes CSARVRETQYF.

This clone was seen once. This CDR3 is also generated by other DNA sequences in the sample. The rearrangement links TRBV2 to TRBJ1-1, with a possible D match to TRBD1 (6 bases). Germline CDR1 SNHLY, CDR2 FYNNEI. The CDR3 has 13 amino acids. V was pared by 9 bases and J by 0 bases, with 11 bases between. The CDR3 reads CASSGQLNTEAFF. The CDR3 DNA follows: TGTGCCAGTTCGGGACAATTGAACACTGAAGCTTTCTTT. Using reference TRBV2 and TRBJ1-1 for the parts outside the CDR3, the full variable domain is EPEVTQTPSHQVTQMGQEVILRCVPISNHLYFYWYRQILGQKVEFLVSFYNNEISEKSEIFDDQFSVERPDGSNFTLKIRSTKLEDSAMYFCASSGQLNTEAFFGQGTRLTVV.

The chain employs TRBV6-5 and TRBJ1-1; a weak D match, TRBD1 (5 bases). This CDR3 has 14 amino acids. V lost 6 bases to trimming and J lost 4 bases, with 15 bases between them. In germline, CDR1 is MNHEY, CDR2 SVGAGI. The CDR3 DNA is TGTGCCAGCAGCTTCAGTAGGGGATTCACTGAAGCTTTCTTT. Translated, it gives CASSFSRGFTEAFF.